What follows are 5 T cell receptor beta chains derived from one specimen sequenced in a study of CD8 T cells in ankylosing spondylitis. Broader study findings: What appeared characteristic of ankylosing spondylitis blood was a TCR beta motif of 7 or 8 highly homologous variants.

These TCRs' antigens remain unknown. TCRdb recomputed calls from the 5' RACE reads with MiXCR, one row per CDR3 protein. Here the sample spans hundreds of thousands of distinct CDR3 sequences, about 18% being singletons. Material: blood, either unsorted or a sorted T cell fraction (not recorded which). These receptors all stem from a male donor with ankylosing spondylitis.

This clonotype was observed a single time. The chain couples TRBV19 to TRBJ2-3, with D perhaps TRBD2 (5 bases). Germline V lookup: CDR1 LNHDA, CDR2 SQIVND (reference sequence). This CDR3 region has 11 residues. Written as DNA, the CDR3 is TGTGCTTGTCGGGATTCAGATACGCAGTATTTT. This gives the protein CACRDSDTQYF.

V and J are TRBV28 and TRBJ2-6; D may be TRBD1 or TRBD2 (5 bases each). Trimming left V 7 bases short and J 4 bases short, with 14 bases between. The CDR3 is 15 residues long. CDR1 is MDHEN, CDR2 SYDVKM, per germline. CDR3 sequence reads: CASNLYRDGANVLTF. In DNA, the CDR3 is TGTGCCAGCAACCTTTATAGGGACGGGGCCAACGTCCTGACTTTC. Variable domain in full (rest from reference TRBV28 and TRBJ2-6): DVKVTQSSRYLVKRTGEKVFLECVQDMDHENMFWYRQDPGLGLRLIYFSYDVKMKEKGDIPEGYSVSREKKERFSLILESASTNQTSMYLCASNLYRDGANVLTFGAGSRLTVL.

This clonotype appeared a few times. The chain employs TRBV7-9 and TRBJ2-7; TRBD2 is a possible D gene (6 bases). Trimming pared 1 base from V and 1 base from J, leaving 11 bases between. From germline, CDR1 is SEHNR and CDR2 FQNEAQ (reference sequence). The CDR3 is 15 amino acids. CDR3 residues: CASSLGGLPSYEQYF. Here the CDR3 DNA reads TGTGCCAGCAGCTTAGGGGGACTGCCTTCCTACGAGCAGTACTTC.

The chain employs TRBV4-2 and TRBJ2-7; 11 nucleotides line up with TRBD2. The CDR3 totals 15 residues. Germline CDR1 LGHNA, CDR2 YNFKEQ. V dropped 0 bases and J dropped 5; count of bases not matched to a gene: 3. The CDR3 coding sequence is TGTGCCAGCAGCCAAGAGGCTAGCGGGAGGCACGAGCAGTACTTC. It yields the protein CASSQEASGRHEQYF.

A few counts support this clonotype. V is TRBV6-2 or TRBV6-3 and J is TRBJ1-1; D is possibly TRBD1 (5 bases). The germline V and J ends were trimmed by 4 bases and 0 bases, with 6 bases remaining between them. The CDR3 runs to 13 residues. Germline V gene lookup returns CDR1 MNHEY and CDR2 SVGEGT. This CDR3 reads CASSWDLNTEAFF. CDR3 nucleotide sequence: TGTGCCAGCAGTTGGGACCTGAACACTGAAGCTTTCTTT.